The 5 T cell receptor beta chains below were found in one sample sequenced in a study of regulatory T cells in long-lasting Graves disease. The TCR beta library used iRepertoire HTBI primers with Arm-PCR amplification of CDR3. TCRdb re-derived calls from the multiplex PCR reads in MiXCR, one entry per CDR3 protein. Of roughly 520,000 distinct CDR3 sequences listed, about 11% are singletons. Time point in this sample: newly diagnosed GD, antithyroid drugs for less than 3 months. The TCR library used RNA extracted from PBMCs. This sample also appeared in a second study, on T cells in Graves' hyperthyroidism and ophthalmopathy.

The specimen was peripheral blood mononuclear cells (PBMCs), collected at new diagnosis, from a patient treated with antithyroid drugs. These receptors all stem from a woman aged 25 to 39 with Graves disease.

This clonotype was detected ten times or more. This rearrangement joins TRBV29-1 to TRBJ2-1; 11 bases fit TRBD1. Germline CDR1 SQVTM, CDR2 ANQGSEA. The V and J ends lost 0 bases and 7 bases, in that order; junction bases with no gene match: 5. The CDR3 is 15 residues long. CDR3 protein: CSVEEGTGGGNEQFF. The CDR3 DNA reads TGCAGCGTTGAAGAAGGGACAGGGGGAGGGAATGAGCAGTTCTTC.

This clonotype was seen only a few times. The chain has TRBV18 and TRBJ2-7; D might be TRBD1 or TRBD2, each matching 6 bases. Germline CDR1 and CDR2: KGHSH and LQKENI. The CDR3 is 13 residues long. V was cut by 1 base and J by 5 bases, with 9 bases left in between. CDR3 sequence reads: CASSPRGADEQYF. CDR3 coding DNA: TGTGCCAGCTCACCACGGGGGGCAGACGAGCAGTACTTC.

This clonotype was detected ten times or more. V usage is TRBV6-1 and J usage is TRBJ2-7; TRBD1 matches at 7 bases. Germline CDR1 reads MNHNS; CDR2 reads SASEGT. The CDR3 length is 13 residues. The V gene end was trimmed by 7 bases and the J gene end by 3 bases; junction bases not matched to a gene: 6. The CDR3 DNA follows: TGTGCCAGCATACAGGGGAGTCTCTACGAGCAGTACTTC. Translating it yields CASIQGSLYEQYF.

This clonotype was counted at least ten times. This chain uses TRBV2 with TRBJ1-4; possibly TRBD1 for D (6 bases). This CDR3 has 12 residues. V lost 5 bases and J lost 6, with 7 bases in between. Germline lookup yields CDR1 SNHLY and CDR2 FYNNEI. The CDR3 nucleotides read TGTGCCAGCAGTAACAGGGATGAAAAACTGTTTTTT. Its protein is CASSNRDEKLFF.

This clonotype was detected many times. The chain has TRBV11-2 and TRBJ2-2; TRBD2 matches 11 bases. V dropped 1 base and J dropped 3; count of bases not matched to a gene: 4. The length of the CDR3 is 17 residues. Germline V gives CDR1 SGHAT, CDR2 FQNNGV. CDR3 region: CASSLGPLAGDTGELFF. The CDR3 DNA reads as TGTGCCAGCAGCTTAGGGCCACTAGCGGGAGACACCGGGGAGCTGTTTTTT.